The 27 T cell receptor beta chains listed next were all sequenced from one sample in a study of shared clonotypes between healthy human individuals. The data were produced by immunoSEQ multiplex PCR, yet TCRdb's version contains in-frame clones alone and is incomplete. The sample carries roughly 1,000,000 clones, around three quarters recorded once. Source material: memory CD4+ T cells from PBMCs. Subset of the sample: CD45RA-negative fraction. The receptors originated from a man aged 18 to 29 in good health. Some clones in this sample may be carry-over from other donors' samples.

The chain links TRBV2 to TRBJ1-1; no definite D call. The CDR3 runs 15 residues. Trimming removed 7 bases from V and 0 bases from J, with 15 bases in between. CDR1 is SNHLY and CDR2 is FYNNEI in the germline V gene. The CDR3 DNA reads as TGTGCCAGCAAAGAGGGAGCAGGTCTGAACACTGAAGCTTTCTTT. Its translation is CASKEGAGLNTEAFF. The full variable domain, completed using reference TRBV2 and TRBJ1-1, is EPEVTQTPSHQVTQMGQEVILRCVPISNHLYFYWYRQILGQKVEFLVSFYNNEISEKSEIFDDQFSVERPDGSNFTLKIRSTKLEDSAMYFCASKEGAGLNTEAFFGQGTRLTVV.

The gene calls are TRBV7-2 and TRBJ2-3; D call uncertain. In germline, CDR1 is SGHTA, CDR2 FQGNSA. Deletions cut 2 bases from V and 3 bases from J, with 15 bases between. This CDR3 is 16 amino acids long. The CDR3 protein is CASSLNIAVETDTQYF. CDR3 DNA sequence: TGTGCCAGCAGCTTAAATATAGCTGTTGAGACAGATACGCAGTATTTT.

This clone was picked up one time. The chain couples TRBV5-1 to TRBJ2-3; either TRBD1 or TRBD2 may supply D (5 bases each). With 5 bases removed from V and 0 bases from J, the gap between germline ends came to 16 bases. The CDR3 consists of 16 residues. Germline values: CDR1 SGHRS, CDR2 YFSETQ. CDR3 in amino acids: CASRHTGTGSTDTQYF. The DNA of the CDR3 is TGCGCCAGCAGGCACACGGGGACGGGGAGCACAGATACGCAGTATTTT.

The rearrangement uses TRBV5-1 and TRBJ2-1; TRBD2 aligns across 10 bases. This CDR3 is 17 amino acids long. V lost 0 bases to trimming and J lost 1 base; unmatched junction nucleotides: 4. Germline-derived CDR1 and CDR2 are SGHRS and YFSETQ. The CDR3 nucleotides read TGCGCCAGCAGCTTGGCCGCTAGCGGGGGATCCTACAATGAGCAGTTCTTC. Its translation is CASSLAASGGSYNEQFF.

The gene calls are TRBV7-8 and TRBJ1-2, with D perhaps matching TRBD1 (6 bases). V lost 7 bases to trimming and J lost 5 bases, with 17 bases between them. Germline lookup yields CDR1 SGHVS and CDR2 FQNEAQ. The CDR3 totals 14 residues. The CDR3, as DNA: TGTGCCAGCAACGAGCCGGACAGTCGTTATGGCTACACCTTC. Protein: CASNEPDSRYGYTF.

This CDR3 reads CASSLSRGTRSYNEQFF. CDR3 nucleotides: TGTGCCAGCAGCCTGTCCCGCGGGACTCGCTCCTACAATGAGCAGTTCTTC. The chain carries TRBV14 and TRBJ2-1; TRBD2 might be the D (6 bases). V lost 4 bases and J 0 bases, leaving 16 bases between the germline ends. In germline, CDR1 is SGHDN, CDR2 FVKESK. There are 17 residues in the CDR3. Filled out from reference TRBV14 and TRBJ2-1, the complete variable domain reads EAGVTQFPSHSVIEKGQTVTLRCDPISGHDNLYWYRRVMGKEIKFLLHFVKESKQDESGMPNNRFLAERTGGTYSTLKVQPAELEDSGVYFCASSLSRGTRSYNEQFFGPGTRLTVL.

This chain connects TRBV9 to TRBJ2-1; 11 bases align to TRBD2. V shed 4 bases and J 1 base; nucleotides not matched to a gene: 7. The CDR3 runs to 17 residues. Germline CDR1 SGDLS, CDR2 YYNGEE. CDR3 sequence (DNA): TGTGCCAGCAGCTACACCGGGACTAGCGGTTCCTACAATGAGCAGTTCTTC. It yields the protein CASSYTGTSGSYNEQFF.

The rearrangement uses TRBV9 and TRBJ2-1; the match to TRBD2 covers 11 bases. The CDR3 contains 15 residues. The V gene end was trimmed by 3 bases and the J gene end by 5 bases; junction bases not matched to a gene: 4. Germline lookup yields CDR1 SGDLS and CDR2 YYNGEE. This CDR3 is CASSDGTSGDNEQFF. The CDR3 region has the DNA TGTGCCAGCAGCGATGGGACTAGCGGAGACAATGAGCAGTTCTTC.

The chain links TRBV2 to TRBJ2-7; TRBD2 is a possible D gene (6 bases). V was clipped by 6 bases and J by 2 bases, with 17 bases between them. Germline CDR1 SNHLY, CDR2 FYNNEI. The CDR3 spans 15 residues. The CDR3 DNA reads TGTGCCAGCAGGACGGATAATAGCGGAACCTACGAGCAGTACTTC. This gives the protein CASRTDNSGTYEQYF.

The chain is built from TRBV18 and TRBJ2-2; TRBD1 matches at 7 bases. The CDR3 is 15 residues long. From germline, CDR1 is KGHSH and CDR2 LQKENI. V shed 6 bases and J 7 bases; nucleotides not matched to a gene: 11. The CDR3 protein is CASSSFGQEDGELFF. Here the CDR3 DNA reads TGTGCCAGCTCCTCCTTTGGACAGGAGGACGGGGAGCTGTTTTTT.

The chain links TRBV4-3 to TRBJ1-1; 7 nucleotides agree with TRBD1. CDR1 and CDR2 (germline): LGHNA, YSLEER. The CDR3 has 15 residues. Unmatched junction bases numbered 7, after V lost 0 bases and J lost 6 bases. CDR3 coding DNA: TGCGCCAGCAGCCAAGATACAGGGGCCATCTCTGAAGCTTTCTTT. Encoded protein: CASSQDTGAISEAFF.

The chain has TRBV30 and TRBJ1-4, with D maybe TRBD1 (5 bases). V was pared by 0 bases and J by 6 bases, with 14 bases between. Per the germline V gene, CDR1 is GTSNPN and CDR2 is SVGIG (reference sequence). CDR3 length: 15 amino acids. The CDR3 region has the DNA TGTGCCTGGAGTGTACAGGCCGGCCGGTATGAAAAACTGTTTTTT. It encodes CAWSVQAGRYEKLFF.

In its sample, this clone was seen many times. The chain recombines TRBV29-1 with TRBJ1-1, with D maybe TRBD1 (5 bases). Trimming removed 4 bases from V and 7 bases from J, with 22 bases in between. In germline, CDR1 is SQVTM, CDR2 ANQGSEA. The CDR3 is made up of 15 amino acids. CDR3 nucleotides: TGCAGCGTTGGGGCCGGGTGGGGGATGATGGGTGAAGCTTTCTTT. Protein sequence: CSVGAGWGMMGEAFF.

J is TRBJ1-2 and V is TRBV5-6, with a possible D match to TRBD1 (6 bases). There are 13 residues in the CDR3. The V gene lost 2 bases and the J gene lost 8 bases, with 13 bases spanning the gap. The germline V gene encodes CDR1 SGHDT and CDR2 YYEEEE. The CDR3 coding sequence is TGTGCCAGCAGCTTCCCCCAGGGGTTGGGCTACACCTTC. Amino acid sequence: CASSFPQGLGYTF. The complete variable domain, with remaining parts taken from reference TRBV5-6 and TRBJ1-2, reads DAGVTQSPTHLIKTRGQQVTLRCSPKSGHDTVSWYQQALGQGPQFIFQYYEEEERQRGNFPDRFSGHQFPNYSSELNVNALLLGDSALYLCASSFPQGLGYTFGSGTRLTVV.

The chain joins TRBV7-9 to TRBJ2-7, with D possibly being TRBD1 (6 bases). The CDR3 spans 15 residues. Trimming took 3 bases from V and 2 from J, leaving 14 bases between them. CDR1 is SEHNR and CDR2 is FQNEAQ in the germline V gene (reference sequence). The CDR3 region has the DNA TGTGCCAGCAGCTTTCTCCAGGGGTCGCCCTACGAGCAGTACTTC. Amino acid sequence: CASSFLQGSPYEQYF.

This rearrangement joins TRBV5-5 to TRBJ1-2, with a weak D call TRBD1 (6 bases). V was pared by 4 bases and J by 2 bases, with 12 bases between. The CDR3 sequence is 14 residues long. The germline gives CDR1 SGHKS, CDR2 YYEKEE (reference sequence). The CDR3 coding sequence is TGTGCCAGCAGCCGGACAGATTTAAACTATGGCTACACCTTC. This encodes CASSRTDLNYGYTF.

The V gene is TRBV6-6, the J gene TRBJ2-5; D is possibly TRBD1 (6 bases). This CDR3 spans 15 amino acids. The V and J ends lost 3 bases and 2 bases respectively, with 13 bases between them. CDR1 and CDR2 from the germline V gene are MNHNY and SVGAGI (reference sequence). The CDR3 DNA reads TGTGCCAGCAGTTATGCAGGGGCCGTACAAGAGACCCAGTACTTC. Translated, it gives CASSYAGAVQETQYF.

The CDR3 loop is CAWSETGYGSETQYF. The DNA of the CDR3 is TGTGCCTGGAGCGAGACAGGGTACGGGTCGGAGACCCAGTACTTC. The V call is TRBV30, the J call TRBJ2-5; 7 bases are a match to TRBD1. Germline V CDR1 and CDR2: GTSNPN, SVGIG (reference sequence). This CDR3 contains 15 residues. V was clipped by 3 bases and J by 5 bases; unmatched bases: 12.

The V and J genes are TRBV5-6 and TRBJ2-6; unclear D gene. CDR3 size: 16 residues. Germline CDR1 and CDR2: SGHDT and YYEEEE. V dropped 0 bases and J dropped 2 bases, with 9 bases sitting between them. CDR3 amino acids: CASSLDITAGANVLTF. The CDR3 bases are TGTGCCAGCAGCTTGGACATTACAGCTGGGGCCAACGTCCTGACTTTC.

The V gene is TRBV28, the J gene TRBJ1-3, with a weak D call TRBD1 (5 bases). V shed 1 base and J shed 4 bases, with 11 bases lying between them. This CDR3 comprises 15 residues. CDR1 and CDR2 from the germline V gene are MDHEN and SYDVKM. The DNA of the CDR3 is TGTGCCAGCAGTTTATACAGGACGGCAGGAAACACCATATATTTT. This encodes CASSLYRTAGNTIYF.

The chain employs TRBV5-1 and TRBJ2-2, with D perhaps TRBD2 (5 bases). The V gene's germline CDR1 is SGHRS and CDR2 YFSETQ. The CDR3 has 14 amino acids. Deletions cut 4 bases from V and 5 bases from J, with 12 bases between. In nucleotides, the CDR3 is TGCGCCAGCAGCAAGGACCCGGGGACCGGGGAGCTGTTTTTT. It encodes CASSKDPGTGELFF. The full variable domain, with the rest looked up from reference TRBV5-1 and TRBJ2-2, is KAGVTQTPRYLIKTRGQQVTLSCSPISGHRSVSWYQQTPGQGLQFLFEYFSETQRNKGNFPGRFSGRQFSNSRSEMNVSTLELGDSALYLCASSKDPGTGELFFGEGSRLTVL.

The genes are TRBV4-1 and TRBJ2-5; 7 nucleotides agree with TRBD1. The CDR3 contains 15 residues. J was trimmed by 2 bases and V by 5 bases; bases with no gene match: 8. The germline gives CDR1 MGHRA, CDR2 YSYEKL. DNA of the CDR3: TGCGCCAGCAGCTTACGTAGGGGGCCTCAAGAGACCCAGTACTTC. Translating gives CASSLRRGPQETQYF.

The genes are TRBV5-1 and TRBJ1-5; a weak D match, TRBD1 (5 bases). CDR3 length equals 15 residues. Germline CDR1 and CDR2: SGHRS and YFSETQ. V gave up 0 bases and J gave up 3 bases, with 10 bases separating them. Here the CDR3 DNA reads TGCGCCAGCAGCTTGGAAGGCGGGGCCAATCAGCCCCAGCATTTT. Translating gives CASSLEGGANQPQHF.

A note on this clone: The sample has other DNA sequences that encode this CDR3 too. This chain uses TRBV29-1 with TRBJ2-5; TRBD2 matches 8 bases. The CDR3 totals 12 residues. From germline, CDR1 is SQVTM and CDR2 ANQGSEA. With V trimmed by 5 bases and J by 5 bases, 4 bases remained unmatched. In nucleotides, the CDR3 is TGCAGCGTTCAAGCGGGAGAGGAGACCCAGTACTTC. Translating gives CSVQAGEETQYF.

The chain joins TRBV5-4 to TRBJ2-7, with D possibly being TRBD2 (5 bases). The CDR3 runs to 15 residues. Trimming took 0 bases from V and 3 from J, leaving 13 bases between them. The germline V gene has CDR1 SGHNT and CDR2 YYREEE (reference sequence). The CDR3 reads CASSLAAGDNYEQYF. CDR3 bases: TGTGCCAGCAGCTTGGCGGCGGGCGATAACTACGAGCAGTACTTC.

The chain links TRBV25-1 to TRBJ2-1, with D tentatively TRBD1 (6 bases). This CDR3 is built from 15 residues. The V end lost 2 bases, the J end lost 5 bases, and 13 bases lay between the germline ends. Germline-derived CDR1 and CDR2 are MGHDK and SYGVNS. The CDR3 coding sequence is TGTGCCAGCAGTGAAGGGTCAGGGGTCCACAATGAGCAGTTCTTC. Amino acid sequence: CASSEGSGVHNEQFF.

The chain employs TRBV21-1 and TRBJ1-2; TRBD1 is taken as the D call from the table, unchecked against the DNA. TRBV21-1 is a pseudogene. The length of the CDR3 is 17 residues. The CDR3 reads CASSKTNAGGTFYGYTF. For the CDR3, the DNA is TGTGCCAGCAGCAAAACAAATGCAGGGGGAACGTTTTATGGCTACACCTTC.